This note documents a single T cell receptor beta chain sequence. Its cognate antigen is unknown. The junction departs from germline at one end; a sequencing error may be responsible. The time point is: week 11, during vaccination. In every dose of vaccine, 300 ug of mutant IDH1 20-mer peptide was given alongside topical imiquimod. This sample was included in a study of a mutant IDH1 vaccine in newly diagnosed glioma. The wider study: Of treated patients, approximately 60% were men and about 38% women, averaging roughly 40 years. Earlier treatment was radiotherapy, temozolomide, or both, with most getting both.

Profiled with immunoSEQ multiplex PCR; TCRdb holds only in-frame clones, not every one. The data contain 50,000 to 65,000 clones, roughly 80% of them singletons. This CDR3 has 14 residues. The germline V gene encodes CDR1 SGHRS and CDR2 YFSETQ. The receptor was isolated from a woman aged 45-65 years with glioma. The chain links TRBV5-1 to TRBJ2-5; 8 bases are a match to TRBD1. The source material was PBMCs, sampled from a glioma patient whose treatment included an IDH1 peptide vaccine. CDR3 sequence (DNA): TGCGCCAGCAGCTCGGGACAGGCTAGGGAGACCCAATACTTC. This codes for CASSSGQARETQYF.